The sequence of this T cell receptor (beta chain) was determined in a study of glioma-infiltrating T cells. Using RNA template, CDR3s of TCR alpha and beta were amplified with iRepertoire arm-PCR. For one-step reverse transcription and amplification, about 90-400 ng of tissue mRNA or PBMC total RNA was used. TCRdb recomputed calls from the multiplex PCR reads with MiXCR, one row per CDR3 protein. The table has more than 300,000 distinct CDR3 sequences, roughly 41% seen once. The CDR3 covers 15 residues. Germline V gene lookup returns CDR1 MNHEY and CDR2 SVGEGT. Note on this clonotype: A junction end diverges from the germline sequence, so it may reflect a read error.

Sample: glioma tissue, nonneoplastic brain tissue, or PBMCs (not recorded which). The origin of this receptor is a human donor with low-grade glioma or glioblastoma, undergoing nonglioma brain surgery, or in good health (not recorded which). The rearrangement links TRBV6-2 or TRBV6-3 to TRBJ2-1; 7 nucleotides align to TRBD1. The CDR3 region has the DNA TGTGCCTGCAGTTACTCACAGGGGCTCTACAATGAGCAGTTCTTC. Translating it yields CACSYSQGLYNEQFF.